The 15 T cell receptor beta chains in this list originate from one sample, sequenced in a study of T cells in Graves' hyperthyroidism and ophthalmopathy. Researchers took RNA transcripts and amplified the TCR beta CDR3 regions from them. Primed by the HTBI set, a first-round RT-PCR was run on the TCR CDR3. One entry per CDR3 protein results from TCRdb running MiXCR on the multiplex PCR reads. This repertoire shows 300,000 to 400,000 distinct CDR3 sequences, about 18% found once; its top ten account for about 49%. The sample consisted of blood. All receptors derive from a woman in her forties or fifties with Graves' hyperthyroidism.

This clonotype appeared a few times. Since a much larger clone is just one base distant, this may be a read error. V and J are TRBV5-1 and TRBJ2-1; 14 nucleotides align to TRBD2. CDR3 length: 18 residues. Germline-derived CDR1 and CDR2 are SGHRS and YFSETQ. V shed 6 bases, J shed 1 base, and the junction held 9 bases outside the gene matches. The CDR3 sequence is CASNSGTSGSISYNEQFF. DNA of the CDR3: TGCGCCAGCAACTCAGGGACTAGCGGGAGTATATCCTACAATGAGCAGTTCTTC.

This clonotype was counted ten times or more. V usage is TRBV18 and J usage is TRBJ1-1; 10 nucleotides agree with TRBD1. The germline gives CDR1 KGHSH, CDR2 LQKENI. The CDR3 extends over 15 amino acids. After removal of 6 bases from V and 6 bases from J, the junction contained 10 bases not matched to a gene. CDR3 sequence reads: CASSPGTGDYAEAFF. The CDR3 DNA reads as TGTGCCAGCTCCCCTGGGACAGGGGATTACGCTGAAGCTTTCTTT.

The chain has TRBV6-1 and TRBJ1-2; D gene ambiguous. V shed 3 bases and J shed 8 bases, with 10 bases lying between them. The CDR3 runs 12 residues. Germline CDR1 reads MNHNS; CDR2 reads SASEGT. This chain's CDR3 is CASSDSIRGYTF. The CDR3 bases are TGTGCCAGCAGTGATTCCATTCGCGGCTACACCTTC.

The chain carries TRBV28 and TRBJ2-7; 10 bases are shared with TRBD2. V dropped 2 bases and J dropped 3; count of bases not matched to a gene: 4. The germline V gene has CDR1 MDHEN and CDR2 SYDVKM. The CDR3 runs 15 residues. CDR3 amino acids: CASSLMLAGGYEQYF. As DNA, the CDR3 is TGTGCCAGCAGTTTAATGTTAGCGGGGGGCTACGAGCAGTACTTC.

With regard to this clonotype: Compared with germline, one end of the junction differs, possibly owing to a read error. The CDR3 DNA follows: TGTGCCAGCAGCTTGGGCCCAGACACGCGCGAAGATTTT. It translates to CASSLGPDTREDF. The chain has TRBV5-5 and TRBJ2-3; D call uncertain. CDR3 length: 13 residues. The germline V gene encodes CDR1 SGHKS and CDR2 YYEKEE (reference sequence).

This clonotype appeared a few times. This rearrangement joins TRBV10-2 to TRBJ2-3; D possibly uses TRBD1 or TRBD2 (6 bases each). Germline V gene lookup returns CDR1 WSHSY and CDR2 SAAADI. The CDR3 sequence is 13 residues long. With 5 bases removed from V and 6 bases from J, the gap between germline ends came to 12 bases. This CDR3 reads CASSNGGSDTQYF. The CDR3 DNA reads TGCGCCAGCAGTAACGGGGGCTCGGATACGCAGTATTTT.

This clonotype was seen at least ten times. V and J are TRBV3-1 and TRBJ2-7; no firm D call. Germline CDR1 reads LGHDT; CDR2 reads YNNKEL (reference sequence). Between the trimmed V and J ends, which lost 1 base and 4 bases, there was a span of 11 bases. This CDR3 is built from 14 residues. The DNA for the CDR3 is TGTGCCAGCAGCCAAGTGGCCGTTTCTTACGAGCAGTACTTC. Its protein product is CASSQVAVSYEQYF.

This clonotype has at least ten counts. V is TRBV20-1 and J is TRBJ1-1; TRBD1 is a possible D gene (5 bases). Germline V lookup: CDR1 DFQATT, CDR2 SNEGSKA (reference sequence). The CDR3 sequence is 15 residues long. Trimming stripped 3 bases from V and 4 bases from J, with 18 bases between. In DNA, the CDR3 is TGCAGTGCTAGCAGGGCAGACTCTGGGACCACTGAAGCTTTCTTT. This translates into CSASRADSGTTEAFF.

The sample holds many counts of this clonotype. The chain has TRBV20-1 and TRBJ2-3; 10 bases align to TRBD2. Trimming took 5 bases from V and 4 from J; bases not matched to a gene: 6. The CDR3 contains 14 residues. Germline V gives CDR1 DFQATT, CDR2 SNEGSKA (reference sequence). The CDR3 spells CSARAGGPADTQYF. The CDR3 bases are TGCAGTGCTCGAGCGGGGGGGCCCGCAGATACGCAGTATTTT.

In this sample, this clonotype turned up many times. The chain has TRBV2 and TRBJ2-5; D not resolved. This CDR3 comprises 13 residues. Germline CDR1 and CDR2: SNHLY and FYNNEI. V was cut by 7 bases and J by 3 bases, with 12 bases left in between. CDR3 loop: CASTPNPKETQYF. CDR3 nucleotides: TGTGCCAGCACTCCAAACCCGAAAGAGACCCAGTACTTC.

The CDR3 nucleotides read TGTGCCAGCAGCCAAGAATTCTACAATGAGCAGTTCTTC. Translation: CASSQEFYNEQFF. The J gene is TRBJ2-1, the V gene TRBV14, with D uncertain. Germline CDR1 and CDR2: SGHDN and FVKESK. With 0 bases removed from V and 3 bases from J, the gap between germline ends came to 3 bases. This CDR3 is built from 13 residues.

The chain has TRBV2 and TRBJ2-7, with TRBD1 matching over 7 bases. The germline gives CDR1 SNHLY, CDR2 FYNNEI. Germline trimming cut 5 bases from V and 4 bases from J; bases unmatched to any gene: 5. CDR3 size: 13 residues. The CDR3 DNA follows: TGTGCCAGCAGTTCCGGGACAGCATACGAGCAGTACGTC. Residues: CASSSGTAYEQYV.

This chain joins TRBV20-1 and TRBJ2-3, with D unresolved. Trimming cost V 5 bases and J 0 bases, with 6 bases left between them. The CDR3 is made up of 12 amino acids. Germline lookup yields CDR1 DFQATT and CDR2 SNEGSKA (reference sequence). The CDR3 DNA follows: TGCAGTGCTCCCACTAGCACAGATACGCAGTATTTT. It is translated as CSAPTSTDTQYF.

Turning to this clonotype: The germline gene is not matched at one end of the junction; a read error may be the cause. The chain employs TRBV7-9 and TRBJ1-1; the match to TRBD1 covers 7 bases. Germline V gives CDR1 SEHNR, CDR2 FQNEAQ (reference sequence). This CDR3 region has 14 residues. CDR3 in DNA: TGTGTCAGCAGCGGAGGGACAGAGAACACTGAAGCTTTCTTT. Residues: CVSSGGTENTEAFF.

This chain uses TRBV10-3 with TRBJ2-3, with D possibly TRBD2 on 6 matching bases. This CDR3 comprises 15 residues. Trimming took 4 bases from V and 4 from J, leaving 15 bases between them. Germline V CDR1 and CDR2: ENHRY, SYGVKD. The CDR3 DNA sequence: TGTGCCATCAGTGGAGGCGGGGTTGGGGCAGATACGCAGTATTTT. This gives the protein CAISGGGVGADTQYF.